These 3 T cell receptor beta chains came from one sample sequenced in a study of T cells after yellow fever vaccination (dated by TCRdb to about 2019). The treatment or condition label on this specimen signifies: live attenuated yellow fever vaccine strain. Receptor libraries were prepared by 5' RACE. The sample was run on an Illumina NovaSeq 6000. The public reads were reanalyzed by TCRdb: fastp trimming at Q25, MiXCR alignment, in-frame beta chains only. Rows merge per CDR3 protein into single entries with the most common DNA and genes. Within this sample are around 310,000 distinct CDR3 sequences, with about 3.5% of them counted one time only. The ten biggest clones cover 23% of the sample. The specimen was PBMCs, collected on the day of the yellow fever booster vaccination. These receptors all come from a man between 18 and 29 years old who received the YFV17D yellow fever vaccine.

This clonotype was seen a handful of times. The rearrangement joins TRBV5-1 to TRBJ2-2; 9 positions agree with TRBD1. Germline trimming cut 0 bases from V and 7 bases from J; bases unmatched to any gene: 4. Germline V gene lookup returns CDR1 SGHRS and CDR2 YFSETQ. This CDR3 has 15 residues. The CDR3 nucleotides read TGCGCCAGCAGCTTGGTCCGGACAGGGGACGGGGAGCTGTTTTTT. Its translation: CASSLVRTGDGELFF.

This clonotype was recorded many times. The germline gene is not matched at one end of the junction; a read error may be the cause. The chain recombines TRBV6-2 or TRBV6-3 with TRBJ2-1, with TRBD2 matching over 15 bases. CDR3 length: 15 residues. The germline gives CDR1 MNHEY, CDR2 SVGEGT. The DNA of the CDR3 is TGTGCCAGCAGCCAGCCGGGACTAGCGGGGGGACCTACTTCCTTC. Residues: CASSQPGLAGGPTSF.

V is TRBV20-1 and J is TRBJ2-3; D not certain. The CDR3 is 11 amino acids. CDR1 and CDR2 from the germline V gene are DFQATT and SNEGSKA (reference sequence). Trimming removed 4 bases at V and 5 bases at J, with 7 bases between. The DNA of the CDR3 is TGCAGTGCTACGGGCATAGATACGCAGTATTTT. Protein: CSATGIDTQYF.